This is a list of T cell receptor beta chains from one sample in a study of regulatory T cells in long-lasting Graves disease. In TCRdb, the multiplex PCR reads were re-called with MiXCR into one record per CDR3 protein. The repertoire consists of 580,000 or so distinct CDR3 sequences, with 15% to 20% occurring once and the leading ten covering approximately 12%. This same sample was also taken into another study, of T cells in Graves' hyperthyroidism and ophthalmopathy.

The sequenced sample was peripheral blood mononuclear cells (PBMCs), obtained at new diagnosis, from a patient treated with antithyroid drugs. These receptors were taken from a man aged 18 to 30 with Graves disease. CDR3s include the opening cysteine and the closing phenylalanine or tryptophan. The D gene is left open where the match is weak. Clone size appears in some rows only: once, few, many, or a class for an expanded clone.

V gene: TRBV30
D gene: .
clone size: many
J gene: TRBJ1-4
CDR3 DNA: TGTGCCTGGAGTGAGTCAGGGGCAACTAATGAAAAACTGTTTTTT
CDR3 protein: CAWSESGATNEKLFF

V gene: TRBV20-1
D gene: .
clone size: .
J gene: TRBJ2-7
CDR3 DNA: TGCAGTGCTGGTGGACGGCCCTCCTACGAGCAGTACTTC
CDR3 protein: CSAGGRPSYEQYF

V gene: TRBV20-1
D gene: TRBD2
clone size: .
J gene: TRBJ2-7
CDR3 DNA: TGCAGTGCTCCCGATGCTCGACTAGCGGGACTAGGCGAGCAGTACTTC
CDR3 protein: CSAPDARLAGLGEQYF

V gene: TRBV12-3/TRBV12-4
D gene: .
clone size: .
J gene: TRBJ2-2
CDR3 DNA: TGTGCCAGCAGCAATAGGGCCCTCGTCTCCGGGGAGCTGTTTTTT
CDR3 protein: CASSNRALVSGELFF

V gene: TRBV10-3
D gene: .
clone size: .
J gene: TRBJ2-1
CDR3 DNA: TGTGCCACCTCCTCTAAGCGAGGGAGTGACTACGATGAGCAGTTCTTC
CDR3 protein: CATSSKRGSDYDEQFF

V gene: TRBV2
D gene: .
clone size: .
J gene: TRBJ1-1
CDR3 DNA: TGTGCCAGCAGTGGCGGGCCGGGGGTAGCTTTCTTT
CDR3 protein: CASSGGPGVAFF

V gene: TRBV29-1
D gene: TRBD1
clone size: .
J gene: TRBJ1-1
CDR3 DNA: TGCAGCGCTGGGACAGAGAACACTGAAGCTTTCTTT
CDR3 protein: CSAGTENTEAFF

V gene: TRBV28
D gene: .
clone size: few
J gene: TRBJ1-4
CDR3 DNA: TGTGCCAGCGTGGGGGCACCTAATGAAAAACTGTTTTTT
CDR3 protein: CASVGAPNEKLFF

V gene: TRBV6-9
D gene: TRBD1
clone size: .
J gene: TRBJ2-7
CDR3 DNA: TGTGCCAGCAGTTACCCGACAGGGTCTAGCTCCTACGAGCAGTACTTC
CDR3 protein: CASSYPTGSSSYEQYF

V gene: TRBV7-9
D gene: .
clone size: few
J gene: TRBJ2-5
CDR3 DNA: TGTGCCAGCAGCGCCGTAGGGGCGAAACAAGAGACCCAGTACTTC
CDR3 protein: CASSAVGAKQETQYF

V gene: TRBV18
D gene: TRBD2
clone size: many
J gene: TRBJ2-1
CDR3 DNA: TGTGCCAGCTCACCGGACTCACGGGGCTCGGGAGGTGAGCAGTTCTTC
CDR3 protein: CASSPDSRGSGGEQFF

V gene: TRBV9
D gene: TRBD2
clone size: many
J gene: TRBJ2-5
CDR3 DNA: TGTGCCAGCTCTCGCCAGGTCGGGGGAGGGGAAGAGACCCAGTACTTC
CDR3 protein: CASSRQVGGGEETQYF

V gene: TRBV18
D gene: TRBD2
clone size: few
J gene: TRBJ2-5
CDR3 DNA: TGTGCCAGCTCACCCACCGTCGGACTAGCGGGAGGCCAAAATCAAGAGACCCAGTACTTC
CDR3 protein: CASSPTVGLAGGQNQETQYF

V gene: TRBV12-5
D gene: .
clone size: few
J gene: TRBJ1-1
CDR3 DNA: TGTGCTAGTGGTTTAGGGGGGGCCACTGAAGCTTTCTTT
CDR3 protein: CASGLGGATEAFF

V gene: TRBV6-1
D gene: .
clone size: few
J gene: TRBJ2-1
CDR3 DNA: TGTGCCAGCCAAAGGGTTCAGAGCTCCTACAATGAGCAGTTCTTC
CDR3 protein: CASQRVQSSYNEQFF

V gene: TRBV19
D gene: .
clone size: .
J gene: TRBJ1-5
CDR3 DNA: TGTGCCACTAACGGCAGGGCCCCCGGGAGCAATCAGCCCCAGCATTTT
CDR3 protein: CATNGRAPGSNQPQHF

V gene: TRBV28
D gene: TRBD1
clone size: many
J gene: TRBJ2-5
CDR3 DNA: TGTGCCAGCATCGACAGGGATCTTGAGGAGACCCAGTACTTC
CDR3 protein: CASIDRDLEETQYF

V gene: TRBV28
D gene: TRBD1
clone size: many
J gene: TRBJ2-2
CDR3 DNA: TGTGCCAGCAGGGGGGGACAGGGCGGGGAGCTGTTTTTT
CDR3 protein: CASRGGQGGELFF

V gene: TRBV9
D gene: TRBD2
clone size: few
J gene: TRBJ2-7
CDR3 DNA: TGTGCCAGCAGCGTAGCCCCCACTAGCGGGAGGGCATCCGAGCAGTACTTC
CDR3 protein: CASSVAPTSGRASEQYF

V gene: TRBV19
D gene: TRBD2
clone size: many
J gene: TRBJ2-7
CDR3 DNA: TGTGCCAGTAGTCCCGCTTCTACTAGCGGGAAGCTTCTCTACGAGCAGTACTTC
CDR3 protein: CASSPASTSGKLLYEQYF

V gene: TRBV2
D gene: TRBD1
clone size: many
J gene: TRBJ1-6
CDR3 DNA: TGTGCCAGCAGTGAAAGGAGTACAGGGGCCTACAATTCACCCCTCCACTTT
CDR3 protein: CASSERSTGAYNSPLHF

V gene: TRBV10-3
D gene: TRBD2
clone size: many
J gene: TRBJ2-1
CDR3 DNA: TGTGCCATCAGTGCGACTAGCGGGAGGGCCGGCTACAATGAGCAGTTCTTC
CDR3 protein: CAISATSGRAGYNEQFF

V gene: TRBV28
D gene: .
clone size: many
J gene: TRBJ2-4
CDR3 DNA: TGTGCCAGCAGTTCATTCCCGGGAGCCAAAAACATTCAGTACTTC
CDR3 protein: CASSSFPGAKNIQYF

V gene: TRBV7-2
D gene: .
clone size: .
J gene: TRBJ2-2
CDR3 DNA: TGTGCCAGCAGCTTCAAATGGGGCACCGGGGAGCTGTTTTTT
CDR3 protein: CASSFKWGTGELFF

V gene: TRBV2
D gene: .
clone size: few
J gene: TRBJ2-7
CDR3 DNA: TGTGCCAGCAGGCCCACAGGATATACCTACGAGCAGTACTTC
CDR3 protein: CASRPTGYTYEQYF

V gene: TRBV10-3
D gene: TRBD2
clone size: few
J gene: TRBJ2-1
CDR3 DNA: TGTGCCATCGGTCGTAGCTCCGCGGGAGGGTCCTACAATGAGCAGTTCTTC
CDR3 protein: CAIGRSSAGGSYNEQFF

V gene: TRBV7-9
D gene: .
clone size: many
J gene: TRBJ1-1
CDR3 DNA: TGTGCCAGCAGCTTAGGCGCCTTGGGGGCTTTCTTT
CDR3 protein: CASSLGALGAFF

V gene: TRBV7-9
D gene: .
clone size: .
J gene: TRBJ2-1
CDR3 DNA: TGTGCCAGCAGTACCGGGACAGAGCAGTTCTTC
CDR3 protein: CASSTGTEQFF

V gene: TRBV2
D gene: .
clone size: many
J gene: TRBJ2-4
CDR3 DNA: TGTGCCAGCAGTGGACAGGGGAGGGGAGACATTCAGTACTTC
CDR3 protein: CASSGQGRGDIQYF

V gene: TRBV12-3/TRBV12-4
D gene: .
clone size: few
J gene: TRBJ1-1
CDR3 DNA: TGTGCCAGCAGTTTCGTCGGAGGGAACACTGAAGCTTTCTTT
CDR3 protein: CASSFVGGNTEAFF

V gene: TRBV12-5
D gene: TRBD1
clone size: many
J gene: TRBJ1-1
CDR3 DNA: TGTGCTAGTGGTCAAGAGAAGACAGGGGGCACTGAAGCTTTCTTT
CDR3 protein: CASGQEKTGGTEAFF

V gene: TRBV20-1
D gene: .
clone size: few
J gene: TRBJ1-1
CDR3 DNA: TGCAGTGCCAGTGACAGTCTGAACACTGAAGCTTTCTTT
CDR3 protein: CSASDSLNTEAFF

V gene: TRBV20-1
D gene: TRBD1
clone size: .
J gene: TRBJ1-2
CDR3 DNA: TGCAGTGCTCGTCGACAGGGTGGAAACTATGGCTACACCTTC
CDR3 protein: CSARRQGGNYGYTF

V gene: TRBV15
D gene: .
clone size: .
J gene: TRBJ2-7
CDR3 DNA: TGTGCCACCAGCAGAGAACACGAGCAGTACTTC
CDR3 protein: CATSREHEQYF

V gene: TRBV20-1
D gene: .
clone size: many
J gene: TRBJ2-7
CDR3 DNA: TGCAGTGCTGCGACGGGAATGGGAGAACACTACGAGCAGTACTTC
CDR3 protein: CSAATGMGEHYEQYF

V gene: TRBV5-1
D gene: TRBD2
clone size: .
J gene: TRBJ2-7
CDR3 DNA: TGCGCCAGCAGCGTGACCGGGACTACGATCTACGAGCAGTACTTC
CDR3 protein: CASSVTGTTIYEQYF

V gene: TRBV18
D gene: .
clone size: few
J gene: TRBJ2-7
CDR3 DNA: TGTGCCAGCTCACCTAAGGGGAGACAGGCGTCCTACGAGCAGTACTTC
CDR3 protein: CASSPKGRQASYEQYF

V gene: TRBV6-1
D gene: .
clone size: many
J gene: TRBJ2-5
CDR3 DNA: TGTGCCAGCACCCAGGGGCGGCTGAAGACCCAGTACTTC
CDR3 protein: CASTQGRLKTQYF

V gene: TRBV7-6
D gene: .
clone size: .
J gene: TRBJ1-4
CDR3 DNA: TGTGCCAGCAGCACCGGACAGCACTTTTCCCCTGAAAAACTGTTTTTT
CDR3 protein: CASSTGQHFSPEKLFF

V gene: TRBV3-1
D gene: .
clone size: many
J gene: TRBJ1-1
CDR3 DNA: TGTGCCAGCAGCTTCGAGCGCCGGAACACTGAAGCTTTCTTT
CDR3 protein: CASSFERRNTEAFF

V gene: TRBV19
D gene: .
clone size: few
J gene: TRBJ1-1
CDR3 DNA: TGTGCCAGTAGTATGAAGGGGAACGAAGCTTTCTTT
CDR3 protein: CASSMKGNEAFF

V gene: TRBV12-3/TRBV12-4
D gene: .
clone size: many
J gene: TRBJ1-3
CDR3 DNA: TGTGCCAGCAGTTTAGCGGGGGGAAACACCATATATTTT
CDR3 protein: CASSLAGGNTIYF

V gene: TRBV7-9
D gene: .
clone size: .
J gene: TRBJ2-1
CDR3 DNA: TGTGCCAGCAGCCATGAAGGGTTTGATGAGCAGTTCTTC
CDR3 protein: CASSHEGFDEQFF

V gene: TRBV6-1
D gene: .
clone size: few
J gene: TRBJ2-7
CDR3 DNA: TGTGCCAGCAGTGAAGCCCGGGGGCGGTCCTACGAGCAGTACTTC
CDR3 protein: CASSEARGRSYEQYF

V gene: TRBV7-9
D gene: TRBD1
clone size: few
J gene: TRBJ2-1
CDR3 DNA: TGTGCCAGCAGCCCCCTCGGGACAGGGTTCGGCGAGCAGTTCTTC
CDR3 protein: CASSPLGTGFGEQFF

V gene: TRBV7-9
D gene: .
clone size: .
J gene: TRBJ2-1
CDR3 DNA: TGTGCCGGCCTACTAGGAGGGGAGCAGTTCTTC
CDR3 protein: CAGLLGGEQFF

V gene: TRBV20-1
D gene: .
clone size: few
J gene: TRBJ1-5
CDR3 DNA: TGCAGTGCTAGAGTCGCCTTCAATCAGCCCCAGCATTTT
CDR3 protein: CSARVAFNQPQHF

V gene: TRBV28
D gene: .
clone size: .
J gene: TRBJ1-5
CDR3 DNA: TGTGCCACCTTGAGGGGGTGGAATCAGCCCCAGCATTTT
CDR3 protein: CATLRGWNQPQHF

V gene: TRBV12-3/TRBV12-4
D gene: .
clone size: many
J gene: TRBJ1-4
CDR3 DNA: TGTGCCAGCAGGGCAGGGGTGTATGAAAAACTGTTTTTT
CDR3 protein: CASRAGVYEKLFF

V gene: TRBV5-8
D gene: .
clone size: few
J gene: TRBJ1-2
CDR3 DNA: TGTGCCAGCAGCTTCGGGACCCATGCCGCTGGCTACACCTTC
CDR3 protein: CASSFGTHAAGYTF

V gene: TRBV20-1
D gene: .
clone size: many
J gene: TRBJ1-6
CDR3 DNA: TGCAGTGCTAGACCTCAGGGTTTCGGCGGACCCCTCCACTTT
CDR3 protein: CSARPQGFGGPLHF

V gene: TRBV2
D gene: TRBD1
clone size: .
J gene: TRBJ2-3
CDR3 DNA: TGTGCCAGAAGTCGGGACAGACAGACTAGCACAGATACGCAGTATTTT
CDR3 protein: CARSRDRQTSTDTQYF

V gene: TRBV15
D gene: .
clone size: .
J gene: TRBJ2-7
CDR3 DNA: TGTGCCACCAGCAGAGTGTTCGACGAGCAGTACTTC
CDR3 protein: CATSRVFDEQYF

V gene: TRBV2
D gene: .
clone size: few
J gene: TRBJ2-1
CDR3 DNA: TGTACCACCCAGGTGGTAGGGGACAATGAGCAGTTCTTC
CDR3 protein: CTTQVVGDNEQFF

V gene: TRBV7-9
D gene: TRBD1
clone size: .
J gene: TRBJ2-2
CDR3 DNA: TGTGCCAGCTTCACTGGGACAGTTCTAGTCGGGGAGCTGTTTTTT
CDR3 protein: CASFTGTVLVGELFF

V gene: TRBV4-1
D gene: TRBD2
clone size: .
J gene: TRBJ2-5
CDR3 DNA: TGTGCCAGCAGCCCTGGGACGGGAGGGCCGGGAGAGACCCAGTACTTC
CDR3 protein: CASSPGTGGPGETQYF

V gene: TRBV6-1
D gene: .
clone size: many
J gene: TRBJ2-7
CDR3 DNA: TGTGCCAGCACCAGACGGGGGGCTATCCGAACTTCCTACGAGCAGTACTTC
CDR3 protein: CASTRRGAIRTSYEQYF

V gene: TRBV11-2
D gene: .
clone size: many
J gene: TRBJ2-1
CDR3 DNA: TGTGCCAGCAGCTTAGCCTACAATGAGCAGTTCTTC
CDR3 protein: CASSLAYNEQFF

V gene: TRBV20-1
D gene: .
clone size: many
J gene: TRBJ2-3
CDR3 DNA: TGCAGTGCTAGAGTTACCGGGAGTTGGGCAGATACGCAGTATTTT
CDR3 protein: CSARVTGSWADTQYF